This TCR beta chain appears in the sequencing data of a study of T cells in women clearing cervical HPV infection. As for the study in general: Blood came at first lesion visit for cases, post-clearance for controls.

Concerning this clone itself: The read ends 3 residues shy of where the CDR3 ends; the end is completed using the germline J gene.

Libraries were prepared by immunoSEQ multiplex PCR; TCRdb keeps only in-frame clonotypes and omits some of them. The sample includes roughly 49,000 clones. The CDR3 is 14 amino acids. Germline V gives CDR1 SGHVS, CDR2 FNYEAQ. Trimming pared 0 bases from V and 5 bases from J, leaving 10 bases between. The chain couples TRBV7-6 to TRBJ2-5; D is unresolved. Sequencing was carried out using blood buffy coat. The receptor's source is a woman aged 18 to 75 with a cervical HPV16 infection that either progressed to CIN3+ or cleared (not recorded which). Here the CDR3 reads CASSLAGNEETQYF. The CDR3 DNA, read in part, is TGTGCCAGCAGCTTAGCTGGCAACGAGGAGACC.